This T cell receptor (beta chain) appears in the sequencing data of a study of control samples from healthy donors and cancer patients. V lost 2 bases, J lost 8 bases, and 1 base stayed unmatched. The CDR3 extends over 11 amino acids. The germline V gene encodes CDR1 GTSNPN and CDR2 SVGIG (reference sequence). Sequencing was performed with immunoSEQ multiplex PCR; in TCRdb, only in-frame clones are kept and a portion is missing. The sample lists around 30,000 clones; roughly 85% were seen once. The sequence was collected from a woman aged 55-69 years with head and neck cancer. Input material: PBMCs. V and J are TRBV30 and TRBJ1-2; 8 nucleotides line up with TRBD1. CDR3 region: CAWSTGGGYTF. Here the CDR3 DNA reads TGTGCCTGGAGTACAGGGGGAGGCTACACCTTC.